The 3 T cell receptor beta chains below all came from one sample that was sequenced in a study of cytomegalovirus exposure and HLA in healthy donors. It was with 60 Vbeta and 13 Jbeta primers that the PCR ran. Libraries were prepared by immunoSEQ multiplex PCR; TCRdb keeps only in-frame clonotypes and omits some of them. The sample has over 30,000 clones; 86% are singletons. Sequencing was performed on PBMCs. These receptors all come from a woman in her forties in good health and CMV-seropositive.

In the case of this clone: One end of the junction varies from germline; a read error may be responsible. The same CDR3 arises from other DNA sequences in this sample as well. J is TRBJ2-7 and V is TRBV25-1, with TRBD1 as a possible D gene (6 bases). This CDR3 has 13 amino acids. Germline V gene sequence: CDR1 MGHDK, CDR2 SYGVNS. The CDR3 nucleotides are TGTGCTAGCAGTTTCCGGGACACCTACGAGCAGTACTTC. It specifies CASSFRDTYEQYF.

The rearrangement joins TRBV7-9 to TRBJ2-5; 7 nucleotides agree with TRBD1. V gave up 2 bases and J gave up 2 bases; unmatched junction bases: 5. The CDR3 extends over 15 amino acids. CDR1 and CDR2 from the germline V gene are SEHNR and FQNEAQ (reference sequence). CDR3 protein: CASSLSGQIQETQYF. CDR3 DNA sequence: TGTGCCAGCAGCTTATCGGGACAGATACAAGAGACCCAGTACTTC.

The rearrangement uses TRBV6-6 and TRBJ2-1; the match to TRBD1 covers 7 bases. CDR1 MNHNY and CDR2 SVGAGI come from the germline V gene (reference sequence). The V segment lost 4 bases and the J segment 6 bases; nucleotides outside the gene matches: 3. The CDR3 sequence is 13 residues long. CDR3 sequence: CASSLQGRNEQFF. DNA of the CDR3: TGTGCCAGCAGTTTACAGGGGCGCAATGAGCAGTTCTTC.